This section outlines one T cell receptor (beta chain) sequence together with its context. Study processing details: Estimation of nucleated cell counts relied on the amplification of reference gene primers. Using immunoSEQ multiplex PCR, the repertoire was profiled, and TCRdb retains in-frame clones only, with some absent. D and trimming come from the DNA, and the V and J calls and clone size come from that table. This table has a few hundred thousand clones, around 87% appearing once. The source of the sample is a study of blood T cell repertoires in COVID-19. Germline lookup yields CDR1 SGHRS and CDR2 YFSETQ. V lost 0 bases to trimming and J lost 5 bases, with 12 bases between them. The CDR3 runs to 14 residues.

The sequence was obtained from a man aged 18 to 35 with active or convalescent COVID-19. The V gene is TRBV5-1, the J gene TRBJ2-7, with D unclear. The sequenced sample was peripheral blood. The CDR3 here is CASSLGAPVNEQYF. The CDR3 region has the DNA TGCGCCAGCAGCTTGGGGGCACCGGTCAACGAGCAGTACTTC. Complete variable domain (other parts from reference TRBV5-1 and TRBJ2-7): KAGVTQTPRYLIKTRGQQVTLSCSPISGHRSVSWYQQTPGQGLQFLFEYFSETQRNKGNFPGRFSGRQFSNSRSEMNVSTLELGDSALYLCASSLGAPVNEQYFGPGTRLTVT.